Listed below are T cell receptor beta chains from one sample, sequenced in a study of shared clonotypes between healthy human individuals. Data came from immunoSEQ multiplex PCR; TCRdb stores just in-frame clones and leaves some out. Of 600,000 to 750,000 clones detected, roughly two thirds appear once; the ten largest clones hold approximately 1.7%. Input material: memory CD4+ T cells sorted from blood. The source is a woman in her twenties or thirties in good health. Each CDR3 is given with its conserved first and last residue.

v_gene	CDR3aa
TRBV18	CASSREPLGTDTQYF
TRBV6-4	CASSDSVGDWHGELFF
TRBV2	CASSGTGGSSNQPQHF
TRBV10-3	CASSDQGPIGELFF
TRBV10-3	CANGPLDSNQPQHF
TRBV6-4	CASSDNTGELFF
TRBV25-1	CASSAGRPLNEQFF
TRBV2	CASSEAEAEDTQYF
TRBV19	CASSARTPPAGEQYF
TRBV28	CASSLWFEGNYGYTF
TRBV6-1	CASSERQLSYGYTF
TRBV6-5	CASNPPGTRAFF
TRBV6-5	CASRRGLNNEQFF
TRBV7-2	CASSFLPSAITGGQFF
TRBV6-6	CATNRDGSMNTEAFF
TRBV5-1	CASSLVRGGNSPLHF
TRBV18	CASSPGGRQAKNIQYF
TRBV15	CATTAGQGLGELFF
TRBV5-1	CASSKPDQGRDTQYF
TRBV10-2	CASSDVVRDGYYGYTF
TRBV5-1	CASSLGDRDLETQYF